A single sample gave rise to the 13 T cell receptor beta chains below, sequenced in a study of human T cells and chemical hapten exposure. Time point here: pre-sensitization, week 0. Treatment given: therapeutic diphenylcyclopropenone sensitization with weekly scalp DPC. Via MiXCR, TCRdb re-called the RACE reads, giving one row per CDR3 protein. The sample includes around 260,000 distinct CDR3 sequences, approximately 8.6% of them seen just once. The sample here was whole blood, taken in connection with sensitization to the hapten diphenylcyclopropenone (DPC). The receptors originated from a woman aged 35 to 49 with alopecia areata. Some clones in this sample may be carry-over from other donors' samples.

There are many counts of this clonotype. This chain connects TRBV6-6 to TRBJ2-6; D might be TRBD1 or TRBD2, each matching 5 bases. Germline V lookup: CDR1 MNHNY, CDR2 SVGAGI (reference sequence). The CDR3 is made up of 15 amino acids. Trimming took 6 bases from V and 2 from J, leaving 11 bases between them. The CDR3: CASRSRGTGANVLTF. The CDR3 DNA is TGTGCCAGCAGGTCGAGGGGAACTGGGGCCAACGTCCTGACTTTC.

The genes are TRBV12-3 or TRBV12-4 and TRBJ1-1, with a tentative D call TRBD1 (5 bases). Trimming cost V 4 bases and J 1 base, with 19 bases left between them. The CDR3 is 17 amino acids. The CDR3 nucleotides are TGTGCCAGCAGTTCAAGGCAGGGCAGGGCGGGGAACACTGAAGCTTTCTTT. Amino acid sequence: CASSSRQGRAGNTEAFF.

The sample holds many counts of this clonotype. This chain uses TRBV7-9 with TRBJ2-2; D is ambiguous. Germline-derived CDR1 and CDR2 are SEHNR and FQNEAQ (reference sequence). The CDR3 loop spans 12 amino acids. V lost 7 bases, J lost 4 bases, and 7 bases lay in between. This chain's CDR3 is CASIERTGELFF. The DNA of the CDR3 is TGTGCCAGCATAGAACGCACCGGGGAGCTGTTTTTT.

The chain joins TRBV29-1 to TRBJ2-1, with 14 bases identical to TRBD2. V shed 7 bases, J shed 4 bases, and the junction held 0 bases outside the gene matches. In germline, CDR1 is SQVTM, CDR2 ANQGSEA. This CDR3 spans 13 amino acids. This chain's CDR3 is CSGTSGRYNEQFF. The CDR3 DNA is TGCAGCGGGACTAGCGGGAGGTACAATGAGCAGTTCTTC.

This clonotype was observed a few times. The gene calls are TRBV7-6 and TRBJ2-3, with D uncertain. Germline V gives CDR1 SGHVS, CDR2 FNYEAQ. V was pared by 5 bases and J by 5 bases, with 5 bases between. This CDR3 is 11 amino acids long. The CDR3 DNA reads TGTGCCAGCAGCGCACTAGATACGCAGTATTTT. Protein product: CASSALDTQYF.

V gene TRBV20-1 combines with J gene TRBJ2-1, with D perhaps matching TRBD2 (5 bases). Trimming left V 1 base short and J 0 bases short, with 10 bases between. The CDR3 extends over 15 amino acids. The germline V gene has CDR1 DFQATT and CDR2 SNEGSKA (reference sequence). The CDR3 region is CSARGGKVSYNEQFF. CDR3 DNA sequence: TGCAGTGCTAGAGGAGGGAAGGTCTCCTACAATGAGCAGTTCTTC.

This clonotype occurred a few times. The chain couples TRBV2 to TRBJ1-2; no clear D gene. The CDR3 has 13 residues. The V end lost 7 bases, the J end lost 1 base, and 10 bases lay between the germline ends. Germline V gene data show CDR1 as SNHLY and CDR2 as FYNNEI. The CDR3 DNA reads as TGTGCCAGCAACCCGGACGGTAACTATGGCTACACCTTC. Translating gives CASNPDGNYGYTF.

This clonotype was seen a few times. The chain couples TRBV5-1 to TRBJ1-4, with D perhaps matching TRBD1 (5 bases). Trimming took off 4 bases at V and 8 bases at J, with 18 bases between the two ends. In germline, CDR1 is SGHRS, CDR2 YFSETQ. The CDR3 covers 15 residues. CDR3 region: CASSRGDPLREKLFF. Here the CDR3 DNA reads TGCGCCAGCAGCCGGGGGGACCCTCTTCGGGAAAAACTGTTTTTT.

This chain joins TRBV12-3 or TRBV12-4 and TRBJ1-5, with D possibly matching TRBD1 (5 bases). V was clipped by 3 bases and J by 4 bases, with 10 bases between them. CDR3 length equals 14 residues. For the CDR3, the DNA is TGTGCCAGCAGTTTTGGGGGATTAAATCAGCCCCAGCATTTT. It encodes CASSFGGLNQPQHF.

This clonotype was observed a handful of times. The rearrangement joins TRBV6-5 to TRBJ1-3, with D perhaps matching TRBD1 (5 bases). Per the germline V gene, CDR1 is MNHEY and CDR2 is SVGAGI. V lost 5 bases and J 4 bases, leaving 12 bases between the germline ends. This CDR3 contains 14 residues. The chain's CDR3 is CASSPLGDGNTIYF. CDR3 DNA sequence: TGTGCCAGCAGTCCCCTGGGGGACGGAAACACCATATATTTT.

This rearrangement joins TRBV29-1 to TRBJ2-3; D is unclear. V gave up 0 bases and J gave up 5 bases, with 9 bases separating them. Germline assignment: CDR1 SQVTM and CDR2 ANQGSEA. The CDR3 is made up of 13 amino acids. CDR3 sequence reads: CSVEDQNKDTQYF. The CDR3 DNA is TGCAGCGTTGAAGATCAGAACAAAGATACGCAGTATTTT.

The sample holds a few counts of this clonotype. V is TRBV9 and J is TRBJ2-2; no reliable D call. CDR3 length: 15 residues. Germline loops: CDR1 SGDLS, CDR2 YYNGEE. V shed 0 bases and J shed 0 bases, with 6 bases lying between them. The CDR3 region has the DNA TGTGCCAGCAGCGTAGAGGCAGCGAACACCGGGGAGCTGTTTTTT. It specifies CASSVEAANTGELFF.

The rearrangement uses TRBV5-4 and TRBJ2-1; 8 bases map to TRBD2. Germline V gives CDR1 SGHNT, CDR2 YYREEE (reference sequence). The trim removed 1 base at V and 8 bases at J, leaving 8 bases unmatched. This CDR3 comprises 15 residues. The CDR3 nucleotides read TGTGCCAGCAGCTTGTCGGCGGGAGGAGTCTATGAGCAGTTCTTC. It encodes CASSLSAGGVYEQFF. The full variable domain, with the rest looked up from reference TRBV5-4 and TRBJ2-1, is ETGVTQSPTHLIKTRGQQVTLRCSSQSGHNTVSWYQQALGQGPQFIFQYYREEENGRGNFPPRFSGLQFPNYSSELNVNALELDDSALYLCASSLSAGGVYEQFFGPGTRLTVL.